These 14 T cell receptor beta chains originate from one sample sequenced in a study of CD4 T cells in relation to SARS-CoV-2 and coronaviruses. Assay used: immunoSEQ multiplex PCR; TCRdb lists only in-frame clones, some missing. The sample has roughly 57,000 clones; approximately 90% are singletons. Before the COVID-19 pandemic, during about 2010-2018, CD4+ T cells were taken from unexposed donors. The sample consisted of memory CD4+ T cells from PBMCs. Source of these receptors: a human donor in good health.

This CDR3 reads CASSHDRDVNTGELFF. CDR3 in DNA: TGTGCCAGCAGCCACGACAGGGACGTCAACACCGGGGAGCTGTTTTTT. The chain joins TRBV3-1 (or the pseudogene TRBV3-2) to TRBJ2-2, with 7 bases matching TRBD1. This CDR3 region has 16 residues. V was clipped by 3 bases and J by 2 bases; unmatched bases: 6. Looked up from germline, CDR1 is LGHDT and CDR2 is YNNKEL (reference sequence).

The genes are TRBV30 and TRBJ1-2, with TRBD1 as a possible D gene (6 bases). Germline loops: CDR1 GTSNPN, CDR2 SVGIG (reference sequence). This CDR3 is 14 amino acids long. Trimming removed 8 bases at V and 0 bases at J, with 16 bases between. CDR3 coding DNA: TGTGCCCGATTCAGGGGCGCTTCTAACTATGGCTACACCTTC. Translated, it gives CARFRGASNYGYTF.

This clone was picked up one time. The CDR3 sequence: CASSLVVGEQYF. DNA for the CDR3: TGCGCCAGCAGCTTGGTCGTCGGCGAGCAGTACTTC. The chain is built from TRBV5-1 and TRBJ2-7; D gene ambiguous. The CDR3 runs to 12 residues. Per the germline V gene, CDR1 is SGHRS and CDR2 is YFSETQ. V lost 0 bases, J lost 6 bases, and 7 bases lay in between. Based on the CDR3 plus reference TRBV5-1 and TRBJ2-7, the full variable domain is KAGVTQTPRYLIKTRGQQVTLSCSPISGHRSVSWYQQTPGQGLQFLFEYFSETQRNKGNFPGRFSGRQFSNSRSEMNVSTLELGDSALYLCASSLVVGEQYFGPGTRLTVT.

The V gene is TRBV2, the J gene TRBJ1-5; no definite D call. CDR3 length: 15 amino acids. Deletions cut 2 bases from V and 7 bases from J, with 15 bases between. Germline V gives CDR1 SNHLY, CDR2 FYNNEI. Here the CDR3 reads CASSESRNLRQPQHF. The CDR3 nucleotides are TGTGCCAGCAGTGAAAGTAGGAACCTTCGGCAGCCCCAGCATTTT.

The sample holds one count of this clone. V is TRBV4-1 and J is TRBJ2-3, with a weak D call TRBD2 (6 bases). In germline, CDR1 is MGHRA, CDR2 YSYEKL. This CDR3 spans 17 amino acids. The V end was cut by 4 bases, the J end by 2 bases, with 19 bases between. CDR3 nucleotides: TGCGCCAGCAGCCCGGAAATGGGACTCATACACACAGATACGCAGTATTTT. This encodes CASSPEMGLIHTDTQYF.

The rearrangement uses TRBV7-6 and TRBJ2-7, with D uncertain. This CDR3 is built from 15 residues. V was pared by 3 bases and J by 0 bases, with 12 bases between. Germline V gives CDR1 SGHVS, CDR2 FNYEAQ. For the CDR3, the DNA is TGTGCCAGCAGCTTGGTTCAGTATATCTCCTACGAGCAGTACTTC. Amino acids: CASSLVQYISYEQYF.

CDR3 residues: CASSQGGGGPYNEQFF. The CDR3 coding sequence is TGCGCCAGCAGCCAAGGGGGAGGGGGGCCCTACAATGAGCAGTTCTTC. The chain couples TRBV4-1 to TRBJ2-1, with D possibly matching TRBD2 (7 bases). Between the trimmed V and J ends, which lost 1 base and 2 bases, there was a span of 12 bases. Germline lookup yields CDR1 MGHRA and CDR2 YSYEKL. CDR3 length equals 16 residues.

Here the CDR3 DNA reads TGTGCCAGTAGGCAGAGCAATCAGCCCCAGCATTTT. Translation: CASRQSNQPQHF. This chain connects TRBV19 to TRBJ1-5; D gene ambiguous. CDR1 LNHDA and CDR2 SQIVND come from the germline V gene (reference sequence). V was pared by 6 bases and J by 1 base, with 4 bases between. CDR3 length: 12 amino acids. Together with reference TRBV19 and TRBJ1-5, the CDR3 gives the full variable domain: DGGITQSPKYLFRKEGQNVTLSCEQNLNHDAMYWYRQDPGQGLRLIYYSQIVNDFQKGDIAEGYSVSREKKESFPLTVTSAQKNPTAFYLCASRQSNQPQHFGDGTRLSIL.

The chain carries TRBV7-9 and TRBJ2-1, with D perhaps TRBD1 (5 bases). Germline assignment: CDR1 SEHNR and CDR2 FQNEAQ (reference sequence). This CDR3 has 17 amino acids. Trimming removed 4 bases from V and 10 bases from J, with 26 bases in between. CDR3 region: CASSSTARGSHLIEQFF. The CDR3, as DNA: TGTGCCAGCAGCTCCACCGCAAGGGGCTCTCACTTAATCGAGCAGTTCTTC.

This chain connects TRBV5-1 to TRBJ2-7; the D gene is possibly TRBD1 (5 bases). CDR1 and CDR2 from the germline V gene are SGHRS and YFSETQ. Trimming cost V 0 bases and J 4 bases, with 14 bases left between them. This CDR3 has 15 residues. Here the CDR3 DNA reads TGCGCCAGCAGCTTGGCGACAGATAAGGAATACGAGCAGTACTTC. It translates to CASSLATDKEYEQYF.

This clone is categorized as medium-sized. The rearrangement links TRBV6-5 to TRBJ1-1; 10 bases map to TRBD1. J gave up 9 bases and V 4 bases, and 8 bases lay outside the gene matches. Germline values: CDR1 MNHEY, CDR2 SVGAGI. The CDR3 has 14 residues. CDR3 sequence reads: CASSSSGQGIKAFF. Written as DNA, the CDR3 is TGTGCCAGCAGTTCATCGGGACAGGGGATAAAAGCTTTCTTT.

The rearrangement joins TRBV24-1 to TRBJ2-3, with D perhaps matching TRBD1 (6 bases). Deletions cut 6 bases from V and 6 bases from J, with 12 bases between. The germline V gene has CDR1 KGHDR and CDR2 SFDVKD. CDR3 length: 13 amino acids. The CDR3 nucleotides read TGTGCCACCAGTTTCGCAGGGGTGGATACGCAGTATTTT. Amino acid sequence: CATSFAGVDTQYF.

A single count supports this clone. V usage is TRBV28 and J usage is TRBJ2-7; TRBD2 matches 7 bases. The CDR3 is 16 amino acids. Trimming at V came to 6 bases and at J to 1 base, leaving 12 bases not matched to a gene. The germline CDR1 and CDR2 sequences are MDHEN and SYDVKM. The CDR3 DNA sequence: TGTGCCAGCAGCCCACGATTGGGCGGGAGTTCCTACGAGCAGTACTTC. Protein: CASSPRLGGSSYEQYF.

This chain uses TRBV7-9 with TRBJ2-2, with 12 bases aligning to TRBD2. The CDR3 loop spans 17 amino acids. V was clipped by 3 bases and J by 1 base; unmatched bases: 3. Germline-derived CDR1 and CDR2 are SEHNR and FQNEAQ (reference sequence). The CDR3 region has the DNA TGTGCCAGCAGCTTCGCGGGACTAGCGGGGAACACCGGGGAGCTGTTTTTT. Its protein is CASSFAGLAGNTGELFF.